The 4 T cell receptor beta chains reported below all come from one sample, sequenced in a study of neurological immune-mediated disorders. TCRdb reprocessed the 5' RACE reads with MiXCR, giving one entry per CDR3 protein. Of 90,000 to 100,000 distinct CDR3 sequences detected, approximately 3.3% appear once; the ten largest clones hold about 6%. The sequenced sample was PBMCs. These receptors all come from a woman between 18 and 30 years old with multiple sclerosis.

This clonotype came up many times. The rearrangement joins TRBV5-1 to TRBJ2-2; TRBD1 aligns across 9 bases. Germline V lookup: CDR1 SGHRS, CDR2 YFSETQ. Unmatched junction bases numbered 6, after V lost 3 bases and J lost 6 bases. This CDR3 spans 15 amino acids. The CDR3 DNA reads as TGCGCCAGCAGCTCCCGGGACAGGGAGGCCGGGGAGCTGTTTTTT. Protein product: CASSSRDREAGELFF.

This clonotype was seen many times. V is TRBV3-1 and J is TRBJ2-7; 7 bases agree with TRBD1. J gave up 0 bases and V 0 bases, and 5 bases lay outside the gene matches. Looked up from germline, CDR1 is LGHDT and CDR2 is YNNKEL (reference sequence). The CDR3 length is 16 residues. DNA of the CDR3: TGTGCCAGCAGCCAAGATGGGACAGTATACTCCTACGAGCAGTACTTC. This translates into CASSQDGTVYSYEQYF.

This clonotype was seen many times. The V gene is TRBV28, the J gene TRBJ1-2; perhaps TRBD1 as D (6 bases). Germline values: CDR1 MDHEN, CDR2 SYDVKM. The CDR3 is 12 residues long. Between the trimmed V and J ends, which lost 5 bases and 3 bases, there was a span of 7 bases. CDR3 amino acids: CASSRQDYGYTF. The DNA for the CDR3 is TGTGCCAGCAGTCGACAGGACTATGGCTACACCTTC.

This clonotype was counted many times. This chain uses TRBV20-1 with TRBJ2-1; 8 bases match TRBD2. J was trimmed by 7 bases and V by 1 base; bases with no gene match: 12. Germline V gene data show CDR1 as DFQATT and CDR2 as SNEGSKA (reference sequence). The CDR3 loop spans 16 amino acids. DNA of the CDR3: TGCAGTGCTAGAGTCAACGGGGGGGTTTCACGGAATGAGCAGTTCTTC. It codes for CSARVNGGVSRNEQFF.